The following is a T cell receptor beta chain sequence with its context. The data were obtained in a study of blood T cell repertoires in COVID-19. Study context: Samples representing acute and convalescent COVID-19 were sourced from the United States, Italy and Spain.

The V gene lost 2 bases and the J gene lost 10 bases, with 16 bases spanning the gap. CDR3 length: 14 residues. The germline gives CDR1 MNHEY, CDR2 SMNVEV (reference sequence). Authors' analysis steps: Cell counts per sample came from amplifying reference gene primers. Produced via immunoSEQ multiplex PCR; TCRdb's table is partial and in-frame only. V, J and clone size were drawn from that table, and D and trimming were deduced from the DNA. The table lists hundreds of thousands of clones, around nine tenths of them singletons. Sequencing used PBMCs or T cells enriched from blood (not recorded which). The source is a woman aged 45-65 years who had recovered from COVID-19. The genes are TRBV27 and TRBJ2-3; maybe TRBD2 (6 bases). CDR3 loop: CASSLTTSLKAQYF. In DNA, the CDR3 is TGTGCCAGCAGTTTAACTACTAGCCTAAAAGCGCAGTATTTT.